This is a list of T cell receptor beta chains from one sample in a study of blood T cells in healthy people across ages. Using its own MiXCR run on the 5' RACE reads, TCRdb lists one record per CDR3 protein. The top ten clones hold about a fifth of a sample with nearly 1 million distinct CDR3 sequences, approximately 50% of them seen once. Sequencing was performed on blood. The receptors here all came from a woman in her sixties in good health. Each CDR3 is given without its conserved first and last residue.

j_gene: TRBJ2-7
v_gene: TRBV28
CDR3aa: ASSLGRSSSYEQY

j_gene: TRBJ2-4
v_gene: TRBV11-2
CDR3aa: ASSPWRGEENIQY

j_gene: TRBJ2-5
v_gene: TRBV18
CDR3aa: AGKGLFQETQY

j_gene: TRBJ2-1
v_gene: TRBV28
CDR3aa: ASSKTSGRYNERF

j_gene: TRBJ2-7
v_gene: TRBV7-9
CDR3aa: ASSLGRGITDEQY

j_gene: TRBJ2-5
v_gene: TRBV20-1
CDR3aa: SARFPYQETQY

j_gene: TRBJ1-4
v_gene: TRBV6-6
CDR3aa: ASSLSGGTNEKLF

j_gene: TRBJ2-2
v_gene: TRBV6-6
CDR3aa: ASNKRGGTGELF

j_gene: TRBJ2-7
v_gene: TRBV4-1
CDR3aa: ASSLTSGTFYEQY

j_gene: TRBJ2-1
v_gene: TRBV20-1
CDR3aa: SARGSGAEEQF

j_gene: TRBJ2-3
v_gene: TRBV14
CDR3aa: ASSQAWGGTDTQY

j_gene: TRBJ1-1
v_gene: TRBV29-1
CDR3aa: SVGNTMNTEAF

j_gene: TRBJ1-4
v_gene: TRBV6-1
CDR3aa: ASSEEDATNEKLF

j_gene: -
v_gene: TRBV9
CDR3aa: ASSSTGLAGLDIQY

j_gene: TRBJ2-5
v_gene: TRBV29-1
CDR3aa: SVDRIAGGIETQY

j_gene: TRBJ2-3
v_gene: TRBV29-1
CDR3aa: SGLNTDTQY

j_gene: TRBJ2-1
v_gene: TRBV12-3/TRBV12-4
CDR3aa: ASSGLSPGTQF

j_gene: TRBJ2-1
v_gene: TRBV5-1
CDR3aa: ASSSTSGSYEQF

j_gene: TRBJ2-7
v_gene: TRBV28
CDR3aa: ASSLQAYEQY

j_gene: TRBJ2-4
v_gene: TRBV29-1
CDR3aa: SVALGSKNIQY

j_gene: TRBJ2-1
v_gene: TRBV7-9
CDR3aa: ASRELRDLGQF